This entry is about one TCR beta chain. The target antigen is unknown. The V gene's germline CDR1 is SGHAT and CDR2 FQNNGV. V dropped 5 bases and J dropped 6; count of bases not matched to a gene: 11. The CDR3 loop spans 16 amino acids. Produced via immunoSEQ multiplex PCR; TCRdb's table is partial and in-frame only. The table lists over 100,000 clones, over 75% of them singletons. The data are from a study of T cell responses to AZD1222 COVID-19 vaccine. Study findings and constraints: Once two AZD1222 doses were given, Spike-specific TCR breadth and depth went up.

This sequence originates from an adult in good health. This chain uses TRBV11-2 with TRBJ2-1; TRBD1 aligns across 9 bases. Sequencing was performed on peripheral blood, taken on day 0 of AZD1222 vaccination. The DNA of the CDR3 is TGTGCCAGCAGCCCCTCCGGGACAGGGAGAGTCAATGAGCAGTTCTTC. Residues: CASSPSGTGRVNEQFF.